The clone carrying this TCR beta chain showed up just once. Germline V gene lookup returns CDR1 DFQATT and CDR2 SNEGSKA (reference sequence). V lost 2 bases, J lost 0 bases, and 11 bases stayed unmatched. The CDR3 totals 18 residues. TCRdb re-analysed the reads in MiXCR, keeping a single row per CDR3 protein. In the table there are approximately 400,000 distinct CDR3 sequences, approximately 33% of which are singletons. The sample is drawn from a study of T cell repertoires in cytomegalovirus infection. The sample taken for sequencing was PBMCs. The sequence came from a human donor in good health (CMV status not recorded). Some clones in this sample may be carry-over from other donors' samples. The chain recombines TRBV20-1 with TRBJ2-1; TRBD1 aligns across 9 bases. The CDR3 bases are TGCAGTGCTAGAAGGGGGGACAGGGTTTTTCGCTCCTACAATGAGCAGTTCTTC. Protein: CSARRGDRVFRSYNEQFF.